This TCR beta chain derives from a study of CD8+ T cells in alopecia areata. Noted treatment: oral pan-JAK inhibitor, 5-10 mg twice daily. Alopecia areata patients had lesional scalp punch biopsies and peripheral blood taken from them. Following RNA extraction, reverse transcription yielded cDNA that acted as the sequencing template. TCRdb's copy holds only in-frame clones and misses some; the assay was immunoSEQ multiplex PCR. The table shows under 7,500 clones, with roughly 75% occurring only once. The CDR3 totals 14 residues. The V end was cut by 0 bases, the J end by 2 bases, with 8 bases between. Germline V gives CDR1 SGHRS, CDR2 YFSETQ.

The rearrangement uses TRBV5-1 and TRBJ1-1, with unresolved D. Sequencing was performed on skin, taken at week 4, from a patient treated with tofacitinib. This clonotype was sampled from a human donor with alopecia areata. The CDR3, as DNA: TGCGCCAGCAGCTTGGACGGGGTAAACACTGAAGCTTTCTTT. It yields the protein CASSLDGVNTEAFF.